This T cell receptor (beta chain) was identified during a study of neurological immune-mediated disorders. General study findings and limits: None of the CDR3 amino acid sequences found in expanded clones was shared across subjects. This suggests that the TCR-beta repertoires were private in all groups.

TCRdb re-called the 5' RACE reads with MiXCR, one entry per CDR3 protein. The data show approximately 65,000 distinct CDR3 sequences, with 5.2% seen just once and around 5.3% held by the top ten. This CDR3 is built from 12 residues. V lost 2 bases and J 6 bases, leaving 8 bases between the germline ends. CDR1 and CDR2 (germline): WSHSY, SAAADI. This clonotype was counted ten times or more. The antigen remains undetermined. 2 million unsorted PBMCs were stored in RNAlater at -80 °C before RNA extraction. The material sequenced was PBMCs. The TCR comes from a human donor with multiple sclerosis. The donor label of this sample is uncertain. This sequence joins TRBV10-2 and TRBJ2-7; D assignment may be TRBD1 or TRBD2 (5 bases each). CDR3 in amino acids: CASSEGGLEQYF. The CDR3 nucleotides are TGCGCCAGCAGTGAGGGGGGTCTCGAGCAGTACTTC.